The clone carrying this T cell receptor (beta chain) was counted only a few times. Germline CDR1 is DFQATT and CDR2 is SNEGSKA (reference sequence). The V gene end was trimmed by 3 bases and the J gene end by 7 bases; junction bases not matched to a gene: 5. The CDR3 spans 14 residues. The sample comes from a study of T cells in Graves' hyperthyroidism and ophthalmopathy. A patient was excluded if there was uncontrolled infection, other autoimmune disease, pregnancy or lactation. Amplified TCR beta CDR3 regions came from RNA transcripts. With the HTBI primer set, the TCR CDR3 went through a first round of RT-PCR. A single record per CDR3 protein comes from TCRdb applying MiXCR to the multiplex PCR reads. The repertoire consists of 350,000 to 400,000 distinct CDR3 sequences, with about a fifth occurring once and the leading ten covering about 4%.

What was sequenced was blood. This TCR was recovered from a woman under 30 with Graves' hyperthyroidism. The chain couples TRBV20-1 to TRBJ2-7; TRBD2 agrees at 14 bases. CDR3 region: CSARTGTSGGEQYF. CDR3 coding DNA: TGCAGTGCTAGGACCGGGACTAGCGGGGGAGAGCAGTACTTC.